Sequencing of this T cell receptor beta chain was carried out in a study of graft-versus-host responses after intestinal transplantation. As for the study in general: Multivisceral, liver-intestinal, or isolated intestinal transplants were received by the recipients.

Graft tissue was processed to release intraepithelial and lamina propria lymphocytes. A word on this clone: What it binds is not known.

The CDR3 is 15 residues long. V dropped 6 bases and J dropped 3; count of bases not matched to a gene: 12. Germline assignment: CDR1 SGHTS and CDR2 YDEGEE. Study conclusions and caveats: Some patients had graft-donor T cell macrochimerism. In their allografts, the ratios of graft-versus-host to host-versus-graft T cell clones were high. Recipient-marrow GvH clones were detected, some having first appeared in ileum or blood.

Profiling relied on immunoSEQ multiplex PCR, and the TCRdb table lists in-frame clones only, not all of them. The sample includes roughly 27,000 clones, about 80% of them seen just once. Here the sequenced sample was ileum tissue, taken 98 days after intestinal transplantation. The chain carries TRBV5-8 and TRBJ2-7, with 7 positions matching TRBD2. This TCR was sampled from a human patient who received an intestinal transplant, so some T cells may come from the graft donor. DNA of the CDR3: TGTGCCAGCATTTTTTCGGGGGGTGGAATCTACGAGCAGTACTTC. The encoded protein is CASIFSGGGIYEQYF.